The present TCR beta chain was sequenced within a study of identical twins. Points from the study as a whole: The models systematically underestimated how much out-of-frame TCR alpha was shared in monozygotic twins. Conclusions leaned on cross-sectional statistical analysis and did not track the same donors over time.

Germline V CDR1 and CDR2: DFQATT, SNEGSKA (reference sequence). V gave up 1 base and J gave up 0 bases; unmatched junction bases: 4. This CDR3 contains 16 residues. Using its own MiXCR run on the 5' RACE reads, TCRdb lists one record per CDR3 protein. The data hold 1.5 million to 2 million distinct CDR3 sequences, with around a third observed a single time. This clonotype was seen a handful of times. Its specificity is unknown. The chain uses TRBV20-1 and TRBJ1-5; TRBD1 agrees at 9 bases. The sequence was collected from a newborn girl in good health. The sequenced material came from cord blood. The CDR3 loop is CSARGTGVYSNQPQHF. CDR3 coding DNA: TGCAGTGCTAGAGGGACAGGGGTATATAGCAATCAGCCCCAGCATTTT.